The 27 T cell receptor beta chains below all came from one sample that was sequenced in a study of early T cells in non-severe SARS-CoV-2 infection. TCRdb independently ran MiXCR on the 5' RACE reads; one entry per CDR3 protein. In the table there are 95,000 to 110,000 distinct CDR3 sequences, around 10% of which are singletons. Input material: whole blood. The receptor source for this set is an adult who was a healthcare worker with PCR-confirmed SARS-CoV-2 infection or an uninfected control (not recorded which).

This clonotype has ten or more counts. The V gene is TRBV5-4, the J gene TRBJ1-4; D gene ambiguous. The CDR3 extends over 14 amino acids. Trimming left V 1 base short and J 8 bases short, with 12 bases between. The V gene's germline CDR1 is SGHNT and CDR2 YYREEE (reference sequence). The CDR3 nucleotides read TGTGCCAGCAGCTTGTCTAGGGTGGAGGAAAAACTGTTTTTT. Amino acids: CASSLSRVEEKLFF.

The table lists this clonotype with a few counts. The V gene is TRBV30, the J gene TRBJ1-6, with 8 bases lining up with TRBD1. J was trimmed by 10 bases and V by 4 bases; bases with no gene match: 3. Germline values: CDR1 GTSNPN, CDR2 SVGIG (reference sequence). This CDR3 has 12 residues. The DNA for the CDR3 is TGTGCCTGGAACAGGGGGGCGTCACCCCTCCACTTT. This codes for CAWNRGASPLHF.

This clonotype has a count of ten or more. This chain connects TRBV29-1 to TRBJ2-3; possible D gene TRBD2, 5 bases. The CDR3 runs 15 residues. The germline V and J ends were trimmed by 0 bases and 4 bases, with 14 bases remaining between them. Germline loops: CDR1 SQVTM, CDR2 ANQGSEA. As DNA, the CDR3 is TGCAGCGTTGAAGATCGGAAGAGGGCCCCAGATACGCAGTATTTT. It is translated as CSVEDRKRAPDTQYF.

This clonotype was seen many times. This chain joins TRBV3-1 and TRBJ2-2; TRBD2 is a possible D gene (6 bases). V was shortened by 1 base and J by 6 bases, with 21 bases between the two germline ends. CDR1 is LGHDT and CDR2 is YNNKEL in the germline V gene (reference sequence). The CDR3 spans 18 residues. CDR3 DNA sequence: TGTGCCAGCAGCCAAGTCGCTCAATGGCCACTAGCCGCCGGGGAGCTGTTTTTT. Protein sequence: CASSQVAQWPLAAGELFF.

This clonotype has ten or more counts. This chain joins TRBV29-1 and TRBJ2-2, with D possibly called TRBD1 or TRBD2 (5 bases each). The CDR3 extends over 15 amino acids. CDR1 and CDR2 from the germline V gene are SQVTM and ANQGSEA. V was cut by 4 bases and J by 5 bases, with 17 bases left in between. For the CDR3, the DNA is TGCAGCGTTGGGGCCGAGGGGTGGACGACCGGGGAGCTGTTTTTT. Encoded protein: CSVGAEGWTTGELFF.

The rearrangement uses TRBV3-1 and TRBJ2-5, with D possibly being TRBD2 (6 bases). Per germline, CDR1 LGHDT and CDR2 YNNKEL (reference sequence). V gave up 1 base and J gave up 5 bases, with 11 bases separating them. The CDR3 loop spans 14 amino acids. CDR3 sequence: CASSQGPSGETQYF. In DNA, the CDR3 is TGTGCCAGCAGCCAAGGGCCAAGCGGGGAGACCCAGTACTTC.

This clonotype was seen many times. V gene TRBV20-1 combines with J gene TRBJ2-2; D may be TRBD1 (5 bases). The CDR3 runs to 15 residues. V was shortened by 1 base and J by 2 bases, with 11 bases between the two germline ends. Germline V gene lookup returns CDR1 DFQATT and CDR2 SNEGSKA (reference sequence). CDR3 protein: CSARGGQGNTGELFF. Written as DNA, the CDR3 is TGCAGTGCTAGAGGGGGCCAGGGTAACACCGGGGAGCTGTTTTTT.

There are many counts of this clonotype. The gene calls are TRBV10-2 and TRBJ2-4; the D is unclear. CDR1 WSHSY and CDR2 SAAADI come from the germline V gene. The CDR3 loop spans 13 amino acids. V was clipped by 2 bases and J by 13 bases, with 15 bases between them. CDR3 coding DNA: TGCGCCAGCAGTGAGGCCGGACGGGTTTCCCAGTACTTC. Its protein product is CASSEAGRVSQYF.

CDR3 region: CSATTSYEQYF. In DNA form, the CDR3 reads TGCAGTGCTACTACCTCCTACGAGCAGTACTTC. This chain links TRBV20-1 with TRBJ2-7, with no clear D. Germline assignment: CDR1 DFQATT and CDR2 SNEGSKA (reference sequence). Trimming cost V 4 bases and J 0 bases, with 4 bases left between them. CDR3 length: 11 residues.

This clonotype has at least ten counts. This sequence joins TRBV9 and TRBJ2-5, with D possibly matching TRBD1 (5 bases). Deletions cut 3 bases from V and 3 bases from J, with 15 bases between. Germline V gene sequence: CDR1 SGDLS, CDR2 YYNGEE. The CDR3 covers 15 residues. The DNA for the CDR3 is TGTGCCAGCAGCGCCTCTCCTGACAGTAAAGAGACCCAGTACTTC. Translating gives CASSASPDSKETQYF.

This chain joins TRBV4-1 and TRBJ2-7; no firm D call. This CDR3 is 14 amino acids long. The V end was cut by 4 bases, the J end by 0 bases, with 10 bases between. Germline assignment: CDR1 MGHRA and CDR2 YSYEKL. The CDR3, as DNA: TGCGCCAGCAGCCTCTCGGCTAGCTCCTACGAGCAGTACTTC. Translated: CASSLSASSYEQYF.

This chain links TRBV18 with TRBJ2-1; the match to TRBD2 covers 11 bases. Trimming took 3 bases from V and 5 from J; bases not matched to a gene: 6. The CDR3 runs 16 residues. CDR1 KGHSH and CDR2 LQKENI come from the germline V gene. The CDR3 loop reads CASSPMTSGTDNEQFF. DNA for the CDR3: TGTGCCAGCTCACCCATGACTAGCGGGACTGACAATGAGCAGTTCTTC.

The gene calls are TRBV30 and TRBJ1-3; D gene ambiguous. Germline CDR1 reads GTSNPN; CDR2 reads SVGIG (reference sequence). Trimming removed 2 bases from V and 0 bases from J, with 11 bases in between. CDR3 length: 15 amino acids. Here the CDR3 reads CAWSSRASSGNTIYF. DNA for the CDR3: TGTGCCTGGAGTTCCCGGGCCTCCTCTGGAAACACCATATATTTT.

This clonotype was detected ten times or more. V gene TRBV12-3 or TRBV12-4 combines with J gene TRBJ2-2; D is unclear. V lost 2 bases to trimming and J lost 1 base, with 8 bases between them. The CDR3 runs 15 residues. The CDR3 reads CASSLSGWNTGELFF. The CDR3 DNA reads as TGTGCCAGCAGTTTATCTGGCTGGAACACCGGGGAGCTGTTTTTT.

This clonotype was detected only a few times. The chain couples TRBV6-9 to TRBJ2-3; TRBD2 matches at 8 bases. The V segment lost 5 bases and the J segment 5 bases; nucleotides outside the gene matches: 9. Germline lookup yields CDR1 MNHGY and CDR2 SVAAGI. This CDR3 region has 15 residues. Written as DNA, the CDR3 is TGTGCCAGCAGTGAGACTAGCGTACAGGGAGATACGCAGTATTTT. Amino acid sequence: CASSETSVQGDTQYF.

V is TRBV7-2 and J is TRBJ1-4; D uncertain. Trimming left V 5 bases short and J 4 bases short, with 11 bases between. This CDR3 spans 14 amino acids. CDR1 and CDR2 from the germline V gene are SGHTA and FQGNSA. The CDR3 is CASSPLTLNEKLFF. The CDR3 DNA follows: TGTGCCAGCAGCCCACTGACCCTTAATGAAAAACTGTTTTTT. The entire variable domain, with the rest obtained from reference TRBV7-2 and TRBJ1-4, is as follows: GAGVSQSPSNKVTEKGKDVELRCDPISGHTALYWYRQSLGQGLEFLIYFQGNSAPDKSGLPSDRFSAERTGGSVSTLTIQRTQQEDSAVYLCASSPLTLNEKLFFGSGTQLSVL.

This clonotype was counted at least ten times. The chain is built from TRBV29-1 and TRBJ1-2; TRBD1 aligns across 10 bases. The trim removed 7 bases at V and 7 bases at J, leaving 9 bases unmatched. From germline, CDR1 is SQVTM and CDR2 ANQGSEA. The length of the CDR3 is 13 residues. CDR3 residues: CSARDRGHGGYTF. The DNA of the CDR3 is TGCAGCGCACGAGACAGGGGGCATGGTGGCTACACCTTC.

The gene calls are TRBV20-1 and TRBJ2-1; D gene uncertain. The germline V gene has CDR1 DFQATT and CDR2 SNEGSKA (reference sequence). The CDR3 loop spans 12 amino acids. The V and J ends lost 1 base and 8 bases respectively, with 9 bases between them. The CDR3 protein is CSARVADHEQFF. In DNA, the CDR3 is TGCAGTGCTAGAGTGGCCGACCATGAGCAGTTCTTC.

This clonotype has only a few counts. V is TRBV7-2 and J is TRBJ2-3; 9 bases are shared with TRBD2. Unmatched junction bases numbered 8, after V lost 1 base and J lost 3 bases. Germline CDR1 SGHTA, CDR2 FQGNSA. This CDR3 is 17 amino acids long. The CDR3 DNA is TGTGCCAGCAGCTTAGTCGGGGCGGGAGGGCAGACAGATACGCAGTATTTT. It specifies CASSLVGAGGQTDTQYF.

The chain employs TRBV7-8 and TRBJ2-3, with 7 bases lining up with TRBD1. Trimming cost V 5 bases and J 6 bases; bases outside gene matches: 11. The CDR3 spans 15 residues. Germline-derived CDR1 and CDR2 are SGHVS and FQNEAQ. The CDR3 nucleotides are TGTGCCAGCAGCCCGAGACAGGGATCAGCGGATACGCAGTATTTT. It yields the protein CASSPRQGSADTQYF.

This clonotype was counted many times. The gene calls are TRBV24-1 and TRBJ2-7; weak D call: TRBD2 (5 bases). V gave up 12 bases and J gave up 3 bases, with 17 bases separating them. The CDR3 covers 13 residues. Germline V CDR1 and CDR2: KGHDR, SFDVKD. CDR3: CAPSVGAGYEQYF. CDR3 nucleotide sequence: TGTGCCCCCTCAGTTGGCGCGGGCTACGAGCAGTACTTC.

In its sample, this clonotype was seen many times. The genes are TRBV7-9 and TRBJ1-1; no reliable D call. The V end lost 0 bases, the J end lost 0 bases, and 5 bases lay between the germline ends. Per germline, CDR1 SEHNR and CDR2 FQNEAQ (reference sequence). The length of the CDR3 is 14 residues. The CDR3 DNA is TGTGCCAGCAGCTTAGCTGGGTTGAACACTGAAGCTTTCTTT. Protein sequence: CASSLAGLNTEAFF.

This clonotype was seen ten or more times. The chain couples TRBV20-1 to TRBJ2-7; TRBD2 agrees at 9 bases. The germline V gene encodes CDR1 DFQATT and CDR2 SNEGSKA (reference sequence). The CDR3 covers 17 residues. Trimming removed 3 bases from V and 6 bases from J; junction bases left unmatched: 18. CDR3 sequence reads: CSASPGGKGSGSFEQYF. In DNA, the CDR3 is TGCAGTGCTAGCCCAGGGGGAAAAGGTAGCGGGAGCTTCGAGCAGTACTTC.

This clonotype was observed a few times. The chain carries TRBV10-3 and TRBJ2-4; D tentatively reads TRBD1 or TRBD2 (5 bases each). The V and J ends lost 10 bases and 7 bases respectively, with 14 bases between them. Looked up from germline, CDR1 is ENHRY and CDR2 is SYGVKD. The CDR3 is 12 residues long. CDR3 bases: TGTGCCACCCACGGGGACGGGAACATTCAGTACTTC. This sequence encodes CATHGDGNIQYF.

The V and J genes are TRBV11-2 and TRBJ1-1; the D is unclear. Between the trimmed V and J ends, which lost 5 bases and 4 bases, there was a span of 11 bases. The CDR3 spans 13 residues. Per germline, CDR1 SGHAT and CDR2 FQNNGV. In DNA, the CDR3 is TGTGCCAGCAGCCAGACGGCGGGCACTGAAGCTTTCTTT. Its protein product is CASSQTAGTEAFF.

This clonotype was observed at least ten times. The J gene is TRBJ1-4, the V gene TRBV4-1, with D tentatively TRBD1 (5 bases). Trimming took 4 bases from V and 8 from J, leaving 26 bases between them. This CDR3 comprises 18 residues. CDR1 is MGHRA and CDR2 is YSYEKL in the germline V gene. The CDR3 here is CASSPLGTPLLPSEKLFF. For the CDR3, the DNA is TGCGCCAGCAGCCCGCTTGGGACTCCCTTGCTACCATCGGAAAAACTGTTTTTT.

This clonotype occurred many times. The CDR3 spells CASSQEELAGPTGSYNEQFF. As DNA, the CDR3 is TGCGCCAGCAGCCAAGAAGAGCTAGCGGGTCCCACGGGCTCCTACAATGAGCAGTTCTTC. V gene TRBV4-3 combines with J gene TRBJ2-1; 8 bases are shared with TRBD2. From germline, CDR1 is LGHNA and CDR2 YSLEER. The CDR3 length is 20 residues. V lost 0 bases and J lost 0; bases outside the gene matches: 13.